This T cell receptor (beta chain) was sequenced in a study of blood T cell repertoires in COVID-19 (dated by TCRdb to the early 2020s). Background for the entire study: Samples from collaborators originated in the United States, Italy and Spain and spanned both the acute and convalescent phases of COVID-19. The prospective study material was composed of cDNA or gDNA derived from T cells, B-cell-depleted T cells, or PBMCs. Deeply sampled blood TCRbeta repertoires from subjects exposed to, actively infected with, or recovered from COVID-19 were included in the dataset. The samples were drawn from the first 160 participants of the ongoing ImmuneRACE study and from 1,254 subjects provided by 6 global collaborators. The repertoires were released in a freely available public database meant as a resource for research on the immune response to SARS-CoV-2. Where available, HLA class I and class II types were taken from metadata supplied by the sample provider and were not determined by assay-based typing. Nearly every sample came with metadata listing a de-identified subject ID, COVID-19 status, age in years and sex. Overall study results and their limits: The quantity of clinical and demographic metadata differed by source and by participant and was supplied without curation.

Whole blood was collected in K2EDTA tubes by collaborating institutions according to the institutions' own protocols. For TCRbeta analysis, collaborators shipped samples as frozen whole blood, isolated PBMCs, or DNA extracted from either of those sample types. On this clone: Its antigen is not yet known. Per-base qualities were not stored, and no clone one base away is much larger.

The immunoSEQ Assay, a bias-controlled multiplex PCR, was used to amplify TCRbeta CDR3 regions from genomic DNA. The original methods were these. The number of nucleated cells in each sample was estimated by amplification of reference gene primers within the assay. To quantify the absolute abundance of each unique TCRbeta CDR3 rearrangement, sequence reads were collapsed and filtered. For each sample, productive Simpson clonality was calculated by taking the square root of Simpson's diversity index across productive rearrangements. TCRdb took this table from immuneACCESS and kept in-frame rearrangements with V and J called. Such tables lack part of the clones; where checked against another copy, unresolved V genes explain under half of the gap, and the rest is unexplained. V, J and clone size are those of that table, while D and trimming were read from the DNA. The sample table contains under 200,000 clones; only one count was recorded for approximately 83% of them. Roughly 8.2% of the sample lies in the top ten.

Sequenced material: peripheral blood. This sequence originates from a man aged 60 to 69 with acute or convalescent COVID-19.

The CDR3 in this case is CATSRALAASTDTQYF. The DNA is as follows: TGTGCCACCAGCAGAGCATTAGCGGCTAGCACAGATACGCAGTATTTT. This chain joins TRBV15 to TRBJ2-3; 6 matching bases give a weak D call of TRBD2. Its CDR3 holds 16 amino acids, cysteine through phenylalanine. Of all the DNA, just the CDR3 is kept, 48 bases in frame from base 1. A distance of 11 bases separates the germline ends of V and J, which lose 1 base and 0 bases respectively. The germline V gene (reference sequence) supplies CDR1 LNHNV and CDR2 YYDKDF.